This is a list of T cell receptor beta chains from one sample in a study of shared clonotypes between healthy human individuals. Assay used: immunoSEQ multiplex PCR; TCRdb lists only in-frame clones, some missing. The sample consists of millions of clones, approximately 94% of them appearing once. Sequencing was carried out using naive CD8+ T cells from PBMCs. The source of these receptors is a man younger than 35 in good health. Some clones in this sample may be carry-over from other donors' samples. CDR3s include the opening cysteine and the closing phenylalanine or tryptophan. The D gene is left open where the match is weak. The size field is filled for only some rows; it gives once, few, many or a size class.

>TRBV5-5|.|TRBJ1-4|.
CASSEGTSLSNEKLFF
TGTGCCAGCAGCGAAGGGACTAGCCTCAGTAATGAAAAACTGTTTTTT
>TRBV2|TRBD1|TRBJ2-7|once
CASSDRGLATYEQYF
TGTGCCAGCAGTGACAGGGGGCTAGCCACCTACGAGCAGTACTTC
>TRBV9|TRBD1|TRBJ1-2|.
CASAAGQGGWEGYTF
TGTGCCAGCGCCGCGGGACAGGGCGGTTGGGAGGGCTACACCTTC
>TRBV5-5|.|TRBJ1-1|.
CASSTLSGEAFF
TGTGCCAGCAGCACCCTTTCGGGGGAAGCTTTCTTT
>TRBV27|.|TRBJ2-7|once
CASSLSGNSYEQYF
TGTGCCAGCAGTTTAAGTGGCAACTCCTACGAGCAGTACTTC
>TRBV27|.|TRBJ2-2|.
CASRRIRSGNTGELFF
TGTGCCAGCAGAAGAATAAGAAGTGGGAACACCGGGGAGCTGTTTTTT
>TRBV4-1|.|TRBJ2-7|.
CASSQDGLGTSYEQYF
TGCGCCAGCAGCCAAGACGGGCTCGGGACAAGCTACGAGCAGTACTTC
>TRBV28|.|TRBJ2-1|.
CASSYSQGAYNEQFF
TGTGCCAGCAGCTATTCGCAGGGCGCCTACAATGAGCAGTTCTTC
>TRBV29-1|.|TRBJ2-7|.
CSVTSGSSYEQYF
TGCAGCGTTACGTCAGGGTCCTCCTACGAGCAGTACTTC
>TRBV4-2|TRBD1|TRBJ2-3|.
CASSELGQGRDTQYF
TGTGCCAGCAGCGAATTGGGACAGGGACGAGATACGCAGTATTTT
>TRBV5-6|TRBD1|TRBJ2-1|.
CASSLYRGTGGEQFF
TGTGCCAGCAGCTTGTACCGGGGGACAGGGGGTGAGCAGTTCTTC